The rows below give T cell receptor beta chains drawn from one sample of a study of neurological immune-mediated disorders. A single record per CDR3 protein comes from TCRdb applying MiXCR to the 5' RACE reads. The profile covers about 120,000 distinct CDR3 sequences, with about 3.4% appearing a single time and 1% to 1.5% taken by the ten largest. Sequencing input: PBMCs. These receptors all come from a woman aged 25 to 39 with multiple sclerosis. Both conserved end residues are part of each CDR3. The D gene is left open where the match is weak. Clone size is shown for a subset of rows, as once, few, many or a class of expanded clone.

CDR3 protein: CASSFGQASYEQYF
CDR3 DNA: TGCGCCAGCAGTTTCGGACAGGCTTCCTACGAGCAGTACTTC
clone size: many
D gene: TRBD1
V gene: TRBV5-1
J gene: TRBJ2-7

CDR3 protein: CASSITGSAYEQYF
CDR3 DNA: TGTGCCAGTAGTATTACCGGAAGCGCCTACGAGCAGTACTTC
clone size: many
D gene: .
V gene: TRBV19
J gene: TRBJ2-7

CDR3 protein: CASSIMRGSTPPYNEQFF
CDR3 DNA: TGTGCCAGCAGCATAATGAGGGGGTCCACACCTCCCTACAATGAGCAGTTCTTC
clone size: .
D gene: .
V gene: TRBV7-6
J gene: TRBJ2-1

CDR3 protein: CASSLVSSVDNEQFF
CDR3 DNA: TGTGCCAGCAGCTTGGTTTCTAGCGTCGACAATGAGCAGTTCTTC
clone size: many
D gene: .
V gene: TRBV5-5
J gene: TRBJ2-1

CDR3 protein: CASSSLTGTPDYEQYF
CDR3 DNA: TGCGCCAGCAGCTCGCTGACCGGGACACCCGACTACGAGCAGTACTTC
clone size: many
D gene: .
V gene: TRBV5-1
J gene: TRBJ2-7

CDR3 protein: CASRNRGKETQYF
CDR3 DNA: TGTGCCAGCAGAAACAGGGGGAAAGAGACCCAGTACTTC
clone size: many
D gene: TRBD1
V gene: TRBV27
J gene: TRBJ2-5

CDR3 protein: CASSSSGGNTDTQYF
CDR3 DNA: TGTGCCAGCAGCTCATCTGGGGGGAACACAGATACGCAGTATTTT
clone size: many
D gene: .
V gene: TRBV11-2
J gene: TRBJ2-3

CDR3 protein: CGGTGNTGELFF
CDR3 DNA: TGCGGGGGGACAGGGAACACCGGGGAGCTGTTTTTT
clone size: many
D gene: TRBD1
V gene: TRBV20-1
J gene: TRBJ2-2

CDR3 protein: CASRYRDRGYLNYGYTF
CDR3 DNA: TGTGCCAGCAGGTACCGGGACAGGGGTTACCTTAACTATGGCTACACCTTC
clone size: few
D gene: TRBD1
V gene: TRBV27
J gene: TRBJ1-2

CDR3 protein: CASSLGGTVHKTQNF
CDR3 DNA: TGTGCCAGCAGCTTGGGAGGGACAGTCCATAAGACCCAGAATTTT
clone size: .
D gene: TRBD1
V gene: TRBV5-6
J gene: TRBJ1-5

CDR3 protein: CASSQDLEVGETQYF
CDR3 DNA: TGCGCCAGCAGCCAAGATCTTGAGGTGGGAGAGACCCAGTACTTC
clone size: many
D gene: .
V gene: TRBV4-3
J gene: TRBJ2-5

CDR3 protein: CSAGGLSSYEQYF
CDR3 DNA: TGCAGTGCTGGGGGATTAAGCTCCTACGAGCAGTACTTC
clone size: many
D gene: .
V gene: TRBV20-1
J gene: TRBJ2-7

CDR3 protein: CSASLAGVNTGELFF
CDR3 DNA: TGCAGTGCTAGTTTGGCCGGGGTGAACACCGGGGAGCTGTTTTTT
clone size: many
D gene: .
V gene: TRBV20-1
J gene: TRBJ2-2

CDR3 protein: CASSLPGGLSEAFF
CDR3 DNA: TGTGCCAGCAGCTTGCCAGGGGGCTTGTCTGAAGCTTTCTTT
clone size: many
D gene: TRBD1
V gene: TRBV5-6
J gene: TRBJ1-1

CDR3 protein: CASSPRAGDTQYF
CDR3 DNA: TGTGCCAGCAGCCCTAGGGCGGGAGATACGCAGTATTTT
clone size: .
D gene: .
V gene: TRBV7-6
J gene: TRBJ2-3

CDR3 protein: CASSRDRSVLAKNIQYF
CDR3 DNA: TGTGCCAGCAGTCGGGACAGATCGGTACTAGCCAAAAACATTCAGTACTTC
clone size: many
D gene: TRBD1
V gene: TRBV6-5
J gene: TRBJ2-4

CDR3 protein: CASSLSSWGDGEQYF
CDR3 DNA: TGTGCCAGCAGTTTGAGTTCGTGGGGGGATGGTGAGCAGTACTTC
clone size: many
D gene: .
V gene: TRBV27
J gene: TRBJ2-7

CDR3 protein: CASSLDFSGPFSDTQYF
CDR3 DNA: TGTGCCAGCAGTCTCGACTTTTCGGGGCCCTTTTCCGATACGCAGTATTTT
clone size: many
D gene: .
V gene: TRBV12-3/TRBV12-4
J gene: TRBJ2-3

CDR3 protein: CASLEQRNTEAFF
CDR3 DNA: TGTGCCAGCTTAGAACAGCGAAACACTGAAGCTTTCTTT
clone size: .
D gene: .
V gene: TRBV7-9
J gene: TRBJ1-1

CDR3 protein: CASRLDRGFSTNEKLFF
CDR3 DNA: TGTGCCAGCAGACTGGACAGGGGGTTTTCAACTAATGAAAAACTGTTTTTT
clone size: many
D gene: TRBD1
V gene: TRBV12-3/TRBV12-4
J gene: TRBJ1-4

CDR3 protein: CASSRPPQSSYGYTF
CDR3 DNA: TGTGCCAGCAGTCGCCCCCCCCAGAGTAGCTATGGCTACACCTTC
clone size: many
D gene: .
V gene: TRBV7-2
J gene: TRBJ1-2

CDR3 protein: CASSKDRWAYEQYF
CDR3 DNA: TGTGCCAGCAGCAAAGATCGATGGGCCTACGAGCAGTACTTC
clone size: many
D gene: .
V gene: TRBV7-2
J gene: TRBJ2-7

CDR3 protein: CASSWSDSNTGELFF
CDR3 DNA: TGCGCCAGCAGCTGGTCGGACTCTAACACCGGGGAGCTGTTTTTT
clone size: many
D gene: .
V gene: TRBV5-1
J gene: TRBJ2-2

CDR3 protein: CASSLEQGVSPLHF
CDR3 DNA: TGTGCCAGCAGCTTAGAACAGGGGGTTTCACCCCTCCACTTT
clone size: many
D gene: TRBD1
V gene: TRBV11-2
J gene: TRBJ1-6

CDR3 protein: CSAREFGEQFF
CDR3 DNA: TGCAGTGCCAGGGAGTTCGGGGAGCAGTTCTTC
clone size: many
D gene: .
V gene: TRBV20-1
J gene: TRBJ2-1